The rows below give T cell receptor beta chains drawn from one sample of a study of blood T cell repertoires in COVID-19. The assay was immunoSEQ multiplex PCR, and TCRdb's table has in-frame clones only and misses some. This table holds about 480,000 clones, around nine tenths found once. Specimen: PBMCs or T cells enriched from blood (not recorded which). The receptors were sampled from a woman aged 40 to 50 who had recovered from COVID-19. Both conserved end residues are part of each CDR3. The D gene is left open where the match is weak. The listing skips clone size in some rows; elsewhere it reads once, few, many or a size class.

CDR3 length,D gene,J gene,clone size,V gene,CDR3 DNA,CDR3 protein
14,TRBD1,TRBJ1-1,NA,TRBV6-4,TGTGCCAGCACCGTGGGGACAGCGAACACTGAAGCTTTCTTT,CASTVGTANTEAFF
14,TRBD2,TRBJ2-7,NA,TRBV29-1,TGCAGCGTTGAATGGGCTAGCGGGACCTACGAGCAGTACTTC,CSVEWASGTYEQYF
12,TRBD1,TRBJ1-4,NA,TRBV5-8,TGTGCCAGCAGCTCCGGGGACAGGGAACTGTTTTTT,CASSSGDRELFF
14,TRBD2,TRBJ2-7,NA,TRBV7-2,TGTGCCAGCAGCACTGGACTAGCGGGCTACGAGCAGTACTTC,CASSTGLAGYEQYF
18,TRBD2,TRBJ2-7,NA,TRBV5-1,TGCGCCAGCAGCTCGACTAGCGGGAGGGCCTTGGGCACCTACGAGCAGTACTTC,CASSSTSGRALGTYEQYF
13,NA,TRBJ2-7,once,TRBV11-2,TGTGCCAGCAGCACAGGGCCAGCCTACGAGCAGTACTTC,CASSTGPAYEQYF
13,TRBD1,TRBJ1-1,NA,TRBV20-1,TGCAGTGCTAGTGGCAGGGGGAGGATTGAAGCTTTCTTT,CSASGRGRIEAFF
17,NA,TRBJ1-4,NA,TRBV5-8,TGTGCCAGCAGCTTGGAAACAGGCGTGACGATTAATGAAAAACTGTTTTTT,CASSLETGVTINEKLFF
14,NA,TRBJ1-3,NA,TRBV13,TGTGCCAGCAGCTTAGTGCAGGGGCGAAACACCATATATTTT,CASSLVQGRNTIYF
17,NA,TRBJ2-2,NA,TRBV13,TGTGCCAGCAGCGCCTGGCGGAGAGCATCGAACACCGGGGAGCTGTTTTTT,CASSAWRRASNTGELFF
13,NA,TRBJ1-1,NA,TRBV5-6,TGTGCCAGCAGCTTATCGCCCGGGGATGAAGCTTTCTTT,CASSLSPGDEAFF
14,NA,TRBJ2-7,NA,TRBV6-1,TGTGCCAGCAGTGAAGGGGGCGAAACCTACGAGCAGTACTTC,CASSEGGETYEQYF
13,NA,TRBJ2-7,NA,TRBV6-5,TGTGCCAGCAGTAAGGGGAAGACCTACGAGCAGTACTTC,CASSKGKTYEQYF
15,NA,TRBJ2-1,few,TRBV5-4,TGTGCCAGCAGCCCCAAACGGCAGGGTCAAGATGAGCAGTTCTTC,CASSPKRQGQDEQFF
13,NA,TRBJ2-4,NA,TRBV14,TGTGCCAGCAGCCAAGCGGGAGTTGACATTCAGTACTTC,CASSQAGVDIQYF
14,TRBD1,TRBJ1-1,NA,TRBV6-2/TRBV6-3,TGTGCCAGCAGCCTGACAGGGGGTAGTACTGAAGCTTTCTTT,CASSLTGGSTEAFF
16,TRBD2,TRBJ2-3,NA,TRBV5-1,TGCGCCAGCAGCTTGGGGACTAGCGGATTCACAGATACGCAGTATTTT,CASSLGTSGFTDTQYF
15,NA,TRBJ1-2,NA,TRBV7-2,TGTGCCAGCAGCCTCGAACTCAGGGGTGACTATGGCTACACCTTC,CASSLELRGDYGYTF
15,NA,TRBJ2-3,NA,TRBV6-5,TGTGCCAGCAGTTACTCCAGAGGCAACACAGATACGCAGTATTTT,CASSYSRGNTDTQYF
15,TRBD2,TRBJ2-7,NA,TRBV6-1,TGTGCCAGCAGTGAAGGACTAGCGGGAGCGTACGAGCAGTACTTC,CASSEGLAGAYEQYF
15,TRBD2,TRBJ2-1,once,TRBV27,TGTGCCAGCAGCCCCGGGACTAGCGTGTTCAATGAGCAGTTCTTC,CASSPGTSVFNEQFF
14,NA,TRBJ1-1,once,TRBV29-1,TGCAGCGCCCGGAGGGGGGGCTGGGACACTGAAGCTTTCTTT,CSARRGGWDTEAFF
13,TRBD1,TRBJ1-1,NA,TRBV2,TGTGCCAGCAGTGATGACAGGGCCACTGAAGCTTTCTTT,CASSDDRATEAFF
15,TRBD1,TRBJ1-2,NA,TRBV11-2,TGTGCCAGCAGCTCCGGGACAGGCGATTACTATGGCTACACCTTC,CASSSGTGDYYGYTF
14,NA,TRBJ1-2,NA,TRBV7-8,TGTGCCAGCAGCGCGCCGACAGACAACTATGGCTACACCTTC,CASSAPTDNYGYTF
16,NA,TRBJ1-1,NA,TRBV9,TGTGCCAGCAGCCCACGAACAGGGTTCCTGAACACTGAAGCTTTCTTT,CASSPRTGFLNTEAFF
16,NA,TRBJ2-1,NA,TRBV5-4,TGTGCCAGCAGCCCACTGGCGGCAGACTCCTACAATGAGCAGTTCTTC,CASSPLAADSYNEQFF
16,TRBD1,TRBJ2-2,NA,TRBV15,TGTGCCACCAGCAGAGAAGTGGACAGGGGGCACGGGGAGCTGTTTTTT,CATSREVDRGHGELFF
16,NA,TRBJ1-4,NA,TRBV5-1,TGCGCCAGCAGCATGAAAGCAGTAGAGGGTGACGAAAAACTGTTTTTT,CASSMKAVEGDEKLFF
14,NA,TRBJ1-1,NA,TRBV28,TGTGCCAGCAGTTTAGGGGGCTGGGACACTGAAGCTTTCTTT,CASSLGGWDTEAFF
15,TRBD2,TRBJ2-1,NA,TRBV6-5,TGTGCCAGCAATAGCGGGAGCGCCCCGAGGAAGGAGCAGTTCTTC,CASNSGSAPRKEQFF
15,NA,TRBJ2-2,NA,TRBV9,TGTGCCAGCAGCGTAGTCGCTAGTTATGACGGGGAGCTGTTTTTT,CASSVVASYDGELFF
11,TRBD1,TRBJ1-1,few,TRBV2,TGTGCCAGCAGATGGACAGGTGAAGCTTTCTTT,CASRWTGEAFF
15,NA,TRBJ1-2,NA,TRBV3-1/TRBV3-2,TGTGCCAGCAGCTGGGGGCAGGGAGAGAACTATGGCTACACCTTC,CASSWGQGENYGYTF
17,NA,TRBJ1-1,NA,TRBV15,TGTGCCACCAGCAGAGATCCGTACCCTGGCCGGGGCACTGAAGCTTTCTTT,CATSRDPYPGRGTEAFF
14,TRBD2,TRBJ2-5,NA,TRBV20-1,TGCAGTGCTAATGAGCGGGGGTTCCAAGAGACCCAGTACTTC,CSANERGFQETQYF
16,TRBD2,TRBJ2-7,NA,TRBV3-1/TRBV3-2,TGTGCCAGCAGTCCCTGGGAGCGGGAGGATCCCCGCGAGCAGTACTTC,CASSPWEREDPREQYF
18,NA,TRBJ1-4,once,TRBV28,TGTGCCAGCAGTCCCACGATGGGGGCTTTATTGAGTGGTGAAAAACTGTTTTTT,CASSPTMGALLSGEKLFF
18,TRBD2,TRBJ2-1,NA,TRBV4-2,TGTGCCAGCAGCCAAGATGAGTTCGTAGCGGGAAGGGGCAATGAGCAGTTCTTC,CASSQDEFVAGRGNEQFF
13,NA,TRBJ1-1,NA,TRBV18,TGTGCCAGCTCACCTGGACAGAACACTGAAGCTTTCTTT,CASSPGQNTEAFF
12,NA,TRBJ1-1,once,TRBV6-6,TGTGCCAGCAGTTACGCCGAGGATGAAGCTTTCTTT,CASSYAEDEAFF
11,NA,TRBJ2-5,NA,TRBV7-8,TGTGCCAGCACCCCGACTGAGACCCAGTACTTC,CASTPTETQYF
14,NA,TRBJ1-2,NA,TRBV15,TGTGCCACCAGCAGTCTAGGGACTTTCTATGGCTACACCTTC,CATSSLGTFYGYTF
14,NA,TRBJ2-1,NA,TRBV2,TGTGCCAGCAGTGAAAACGGCAGGGTGGAGGAGCAGTTCTTC,CASSENGRVEEQFF
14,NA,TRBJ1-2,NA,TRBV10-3,TGTGCCATCAGTGGACAGGAGTTTTTCTATGGCTACACCTTC,CAISGQEFFYGYTF
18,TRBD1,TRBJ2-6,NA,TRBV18,TGTGCCAGCTCACCACGACAGGGGACATCCTCTGGGGCCAACGTCCTGACTTTC,CASSPRQGTSSGANVLTF
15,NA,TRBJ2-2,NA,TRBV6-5,TGTGCCAGCAGTTACCGGGACACTTGGACCGGGGAGCTGTTTTTT,CASSYRDTWTGELFF
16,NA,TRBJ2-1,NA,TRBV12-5,TGTGCTAGTGCCAAAACTGGAGCGGCTACATACAATGAGCAGTTCTTC,CASAKTGAATYNEQFF
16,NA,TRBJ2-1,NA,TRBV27,TGTGCCAGCAGCCAACACAGGGGAGGAACACTTAATGAGCAGTTCTTC,CASSQHRGGTLNEQFF
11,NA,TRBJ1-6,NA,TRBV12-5,TGTGCTAGTGGTCCTCAGGGACCCCTCCACTTT,CASGPQGPLHF
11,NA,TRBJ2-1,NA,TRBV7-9,TGTGCCAGCAGCCGGTCGGGGGAGCAGTTCTTC,CASSRSGEQFF